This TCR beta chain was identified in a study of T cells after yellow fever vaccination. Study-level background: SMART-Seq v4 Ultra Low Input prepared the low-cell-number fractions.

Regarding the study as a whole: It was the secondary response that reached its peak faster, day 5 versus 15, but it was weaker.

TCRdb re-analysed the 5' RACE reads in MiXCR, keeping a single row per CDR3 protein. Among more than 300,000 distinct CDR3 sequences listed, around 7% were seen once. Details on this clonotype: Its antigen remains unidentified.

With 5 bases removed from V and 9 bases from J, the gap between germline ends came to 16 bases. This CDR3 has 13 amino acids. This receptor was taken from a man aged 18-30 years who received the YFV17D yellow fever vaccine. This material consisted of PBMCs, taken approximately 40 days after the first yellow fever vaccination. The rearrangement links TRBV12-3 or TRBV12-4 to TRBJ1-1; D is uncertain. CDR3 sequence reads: CASSPPSVIQAFF. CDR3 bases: TGTGCCAGCAGTCCCCCATCTGTAATTCAAGCTTTCTTT.